The present T cell receptor beta chain was sequenced within a study of blood T cell repertoires in COVID-19. Study at large: Sources were T cells, B-cell-depleted T cells, or PBMCs; the material itself was cDNA or gDNA.

Everyone who took part was about 18 to 89 years old, and they came from 24 US areas. Categorization into cohorts depended on clinical history that participants reported. Recovered Cohort 3 donors showed two negative PCRs, clearance, or symptom resolution. J was trimmed by 6 bases and V by 3 bases; bases with no gene match: 10. CDR3 length equals 16 residues. Germline V gene sequence: CDR1 MGHRA, CDR2 YSYEKL. Measured with immunoSEQ multiplex PCR; TCRdb has only the in-frame clones, and not every one. Of roughly 380,000 clones in the sample, 70% to 90% were seen once. The genes are TRBV4-1 and TRBJ2-1, with 8 bases fitting TRBD2. The source of this sequence is a young man who had recovered from COVID-19. Sequencing used PBMCs or T cells enriched from blood (not recorded which). CDR3 amino acids: CASSQAVLAVTNEQFF. CDR3 DNA: TGCGCCAGCAGCCAGGCGGTACTAGCGGTGACCAATGAGCAGTTCTTC.